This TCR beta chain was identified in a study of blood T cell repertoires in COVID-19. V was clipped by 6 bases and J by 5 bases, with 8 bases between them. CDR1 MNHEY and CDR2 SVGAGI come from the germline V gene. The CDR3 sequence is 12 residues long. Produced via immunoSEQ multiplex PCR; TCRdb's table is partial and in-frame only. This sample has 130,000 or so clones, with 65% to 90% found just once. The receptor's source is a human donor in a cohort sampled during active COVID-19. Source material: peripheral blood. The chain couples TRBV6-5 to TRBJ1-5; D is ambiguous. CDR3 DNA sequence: TGTGCCAGCAGGGCGGTTGATCAGCCCCAGCATTTT. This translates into CASRAVDQPQHF.